This T cell receptor beta chain comes out of a study of blood T cells in healthy people across ages. This clonotype came up many times. The antigen is unknown. CDR1 is SGHAT and CDR2 is FQNNGV in the germline V gene. V was clipped by 1 base and J by 5 bases, with 18 bases between them. CDR3 length: 17 amino acids. Total RNA was extracted at no less than 5 micrograms per sample. A second PCR of 7 to 11 cycles used a sample-barcoded 5' primer and a J-beta primer mix. One entry per CDR3 protein results from TCRdb running MiXCR on the 5' RACE reads. The sample contains around 670,000 distinct CDR3 sequences, approximately 30% of which appear only once. Study-wide findings and caveats: Diversity of TCR beta correlated strongly with naive T cell percentage. It was held that the diversity estimates obtained from one million T cells were underestimates.

This rearrangement joins TRBV11-2 to TRBJ2-1; D might be TRBD1 or TRBD2, each matching 5 bases. The sample taken for sequencing was blood. This clonotype originated in a woman older than 75 in good health. Here the CDR3 DNA reads TGTGCCAGCAGCTTAGGGCTCTCGAGGGGCCTTCACAATGAGCAGTTCTTC. Protein: CASSLGLSRGLHNEQFF.